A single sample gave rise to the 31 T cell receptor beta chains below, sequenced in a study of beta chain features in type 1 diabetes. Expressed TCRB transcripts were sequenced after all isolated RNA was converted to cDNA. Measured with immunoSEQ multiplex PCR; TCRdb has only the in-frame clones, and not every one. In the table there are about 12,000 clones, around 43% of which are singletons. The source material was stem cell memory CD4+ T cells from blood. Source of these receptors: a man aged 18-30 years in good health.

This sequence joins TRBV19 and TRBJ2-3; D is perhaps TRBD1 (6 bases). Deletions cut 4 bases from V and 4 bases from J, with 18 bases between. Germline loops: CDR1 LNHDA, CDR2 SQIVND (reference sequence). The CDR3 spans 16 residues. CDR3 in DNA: TGTGCCAGTAGTACCCGCAGGGGTGGATACGCAGATACGCAGTATTTT. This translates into CASSTRRGGYADTQYF.

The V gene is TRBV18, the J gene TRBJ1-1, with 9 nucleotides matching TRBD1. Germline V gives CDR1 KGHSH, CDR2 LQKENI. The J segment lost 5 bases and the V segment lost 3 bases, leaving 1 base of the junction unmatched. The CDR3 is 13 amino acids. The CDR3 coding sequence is TGTGCCAGCTCACCGACAGGGGGAACTGAAGCTTTCTTT. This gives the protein CASSPTGGTEAFF.

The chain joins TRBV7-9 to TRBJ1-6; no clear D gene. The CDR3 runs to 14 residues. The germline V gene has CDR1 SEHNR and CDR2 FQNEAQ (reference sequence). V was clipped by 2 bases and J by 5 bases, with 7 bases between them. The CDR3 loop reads CASSLFADNSPLHF. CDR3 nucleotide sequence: TGTGCCAGCAGCTTATTTGCAGATAATTCACCCCTCCACTTT.

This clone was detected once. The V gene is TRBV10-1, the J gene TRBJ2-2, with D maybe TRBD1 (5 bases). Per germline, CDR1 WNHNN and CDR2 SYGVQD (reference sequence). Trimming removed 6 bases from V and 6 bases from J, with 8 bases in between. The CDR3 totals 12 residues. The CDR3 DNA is TGCGCCAGCAGCCAGGGTGCCGGGGAGCTGTTTTTT. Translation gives CASSQGAGELFF.

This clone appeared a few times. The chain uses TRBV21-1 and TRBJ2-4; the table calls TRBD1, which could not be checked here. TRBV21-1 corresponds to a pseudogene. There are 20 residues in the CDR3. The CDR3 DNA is TGTGCCAGCAGCAAAAACCCCAGGGACAGGGTGATTTTGGATTTAAACATTCAGTACTTC. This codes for CASSKNPRDRVILDLNIQYF.

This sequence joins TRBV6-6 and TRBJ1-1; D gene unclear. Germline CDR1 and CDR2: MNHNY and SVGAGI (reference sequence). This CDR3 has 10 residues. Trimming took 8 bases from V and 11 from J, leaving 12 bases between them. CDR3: CASQLSAAFF. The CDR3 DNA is TGTGCCAGCCAGTTATCTGCTGCTTTCTTT.

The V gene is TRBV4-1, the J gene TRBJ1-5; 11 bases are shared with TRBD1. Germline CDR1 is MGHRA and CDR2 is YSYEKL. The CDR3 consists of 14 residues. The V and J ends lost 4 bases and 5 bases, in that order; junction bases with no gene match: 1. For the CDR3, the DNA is TGCGCCAGCAGCCCGGGACAGGGGGATCAGCCCCAGCATTTT. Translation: CASSPGQGDQPQHF.

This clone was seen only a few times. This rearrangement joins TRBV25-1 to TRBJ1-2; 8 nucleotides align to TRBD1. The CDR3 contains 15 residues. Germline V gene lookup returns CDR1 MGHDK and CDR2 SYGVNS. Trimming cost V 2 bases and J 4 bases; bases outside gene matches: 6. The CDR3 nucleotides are TGTGCCAGCAGTGAACGGACAGGGCATAGCTATGGCTACACCTTC. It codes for CASSERTGHSYGYTF.

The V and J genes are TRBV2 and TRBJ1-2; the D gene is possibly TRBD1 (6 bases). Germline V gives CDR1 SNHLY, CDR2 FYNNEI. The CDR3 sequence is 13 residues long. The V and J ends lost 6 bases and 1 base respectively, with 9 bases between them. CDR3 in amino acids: CASRRTDNYGYTF. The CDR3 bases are TGTGCCAGCAGGCGGACAGATAACTATGGCTACACCTTC. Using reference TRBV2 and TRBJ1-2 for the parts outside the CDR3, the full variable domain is EPEVTQTPSHQVTQMGQEVILRCVPISNHLYFYWYRQILGQKVEFLVSFYNNEISEKSEIFDDQFSVERPDGSNFTLKIRSTKLEDSAMYFCASRRTDNYGYTFGSGTRLTVV.

The chain's CDR3 is CASSLGIAGGPQETQYF. Written as DNA, the CDR3 is TGTGCCAGCAGCTTGGGGATAGCGGGGGGCCCTCAAGAGACCCAGTACTTC. The chain carries TRBV5-6 and TRBJ2-5; 10 bases are a match to TRBD2. With V trimmed by 0 bases and J by 2 bases, 7 bases remained unmatched. The CDR3 has 17 residues. In germline, CDR1 is SGHDT, CDR2 YYEEEE.

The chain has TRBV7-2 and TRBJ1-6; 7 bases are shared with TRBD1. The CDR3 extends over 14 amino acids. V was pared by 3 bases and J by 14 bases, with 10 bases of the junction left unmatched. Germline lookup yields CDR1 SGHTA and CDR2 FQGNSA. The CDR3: CASSLTGPLWTLHF. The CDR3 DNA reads TGTGCCAGCAGCTTGACAGGGCCCCTGTGGACCCTCCACTTT.

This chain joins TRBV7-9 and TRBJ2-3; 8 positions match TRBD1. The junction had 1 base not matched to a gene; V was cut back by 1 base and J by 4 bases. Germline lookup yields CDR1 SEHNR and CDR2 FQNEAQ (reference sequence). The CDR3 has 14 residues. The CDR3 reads CASSLGDRPDTQYF. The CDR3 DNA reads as TGTGCCAGCAGCTTAGGGGACAGGCCAGATACGCAGTATTTT. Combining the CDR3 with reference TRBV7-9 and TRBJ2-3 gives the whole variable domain DTGVSQNPRHKITKRGQNVTFRCDPISEHNRLYWYRQTLGQGPEFLTYFQNEAQLEKSRLLSDRFSAERPKGSFSTLEIQRTEQGDSAMYLCASSLGDRPDTQYFGPGTRLTVL.

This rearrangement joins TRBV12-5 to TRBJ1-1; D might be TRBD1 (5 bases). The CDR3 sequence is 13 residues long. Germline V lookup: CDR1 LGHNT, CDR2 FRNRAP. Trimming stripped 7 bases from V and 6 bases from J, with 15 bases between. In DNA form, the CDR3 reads TGTGCTAGTGTTCCCGCTGCGGGGGCTGAAGCTTTCTTT. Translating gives CASVPAAGAEAFF.

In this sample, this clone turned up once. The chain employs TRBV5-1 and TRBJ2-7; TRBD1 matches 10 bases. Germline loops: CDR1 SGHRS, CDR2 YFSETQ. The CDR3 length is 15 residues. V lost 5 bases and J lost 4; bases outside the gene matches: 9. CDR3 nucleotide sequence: TGCGCCAGCAGAAGTCGGACAGGGGGTCGGTACGAGCAGTACTTC. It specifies CASRSRTGGRYEQYF.

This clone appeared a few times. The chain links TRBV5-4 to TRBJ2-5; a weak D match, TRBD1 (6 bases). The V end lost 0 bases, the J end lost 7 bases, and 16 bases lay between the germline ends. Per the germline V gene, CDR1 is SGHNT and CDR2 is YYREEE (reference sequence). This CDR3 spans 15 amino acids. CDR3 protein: CASSLVNRDVGTQYF. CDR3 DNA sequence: TGTGCCAGCAGCTTGGTCAACAGGGACGTTGGGACCCAGTACTTC.

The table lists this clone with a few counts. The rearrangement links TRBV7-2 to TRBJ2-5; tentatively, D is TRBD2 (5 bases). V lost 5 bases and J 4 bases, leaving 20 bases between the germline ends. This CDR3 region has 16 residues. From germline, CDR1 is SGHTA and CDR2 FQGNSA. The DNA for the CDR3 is TGTGCCAGCAGCCTCGCGGCGCGGCGGGTAGGAGAGACCCAGTACTTC. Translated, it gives CASSLAARRVGETQYF.

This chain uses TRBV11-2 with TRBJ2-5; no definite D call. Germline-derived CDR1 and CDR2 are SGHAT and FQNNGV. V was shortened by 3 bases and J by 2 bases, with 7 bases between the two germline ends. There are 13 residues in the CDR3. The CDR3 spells CASSFTEQETQYF. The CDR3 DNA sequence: TGTGCCAGCAGCTTTACAGAACAAGAGACCCAGTACTTC.

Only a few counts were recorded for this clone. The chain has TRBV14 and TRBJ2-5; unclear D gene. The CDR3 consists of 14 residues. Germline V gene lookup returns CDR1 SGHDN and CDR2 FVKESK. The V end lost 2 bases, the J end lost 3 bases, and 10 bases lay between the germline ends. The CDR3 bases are TGTGCCAGCAGCCAATTACAGTCAAAAGAGACCCAGTACTTC. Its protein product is CASSQLQSKETQYF.

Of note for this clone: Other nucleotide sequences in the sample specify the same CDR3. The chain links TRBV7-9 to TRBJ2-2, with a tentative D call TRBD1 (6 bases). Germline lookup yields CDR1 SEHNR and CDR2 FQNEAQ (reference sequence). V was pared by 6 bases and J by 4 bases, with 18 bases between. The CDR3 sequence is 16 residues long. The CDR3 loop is CASSPRGSGGTGELFF. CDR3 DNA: TGTGCCAGCAGTCCCAGGGGAAGTGGTGGCACCGGGGAGCTGTTTTTT.

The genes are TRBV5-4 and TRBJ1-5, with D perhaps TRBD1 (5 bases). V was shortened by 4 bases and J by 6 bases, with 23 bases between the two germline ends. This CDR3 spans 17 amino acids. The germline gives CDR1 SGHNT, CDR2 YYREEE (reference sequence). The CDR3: CASSQSTRRDGGQPQHF. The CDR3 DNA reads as TGTGCCAGCAGCCAAAGTACGCGGCGGGACGGAGGTCAGCCCCAGCATTTT.

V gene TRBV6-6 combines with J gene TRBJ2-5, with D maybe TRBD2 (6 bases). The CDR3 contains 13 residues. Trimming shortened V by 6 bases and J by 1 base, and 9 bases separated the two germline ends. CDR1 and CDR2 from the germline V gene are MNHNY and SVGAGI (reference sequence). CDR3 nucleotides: TGTGCCAGCAGGACTAGTGGCCAAGAGACCCAGTACTTC. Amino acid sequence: CASRTSGQETQYF.

The CDR3 DNA reads TGTGCCTGGACAGTCGGACAGGGGGCGCACAACTATGGCTACACCTTC. The encoded protein is CAWTVGQGAHNYGYTF. J is TRBJ1-2 and V is TRBV30; 11 nucleotides align to TRBD1. Germline V CDR1 and CDR2: GTSNPN, SVGIG (reference sequence). The CDR3 runs to 16 residues. The V and J ends lost 4 bases and 2 bases, in that order; junction bases with no gene match: 9.

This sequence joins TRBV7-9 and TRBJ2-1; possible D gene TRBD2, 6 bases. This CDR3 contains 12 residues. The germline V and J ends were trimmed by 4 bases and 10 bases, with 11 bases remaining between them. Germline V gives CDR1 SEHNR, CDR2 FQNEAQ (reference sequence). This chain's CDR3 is CASSWGEGEQFF. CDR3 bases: TGTGCCAGCAGCTGGGGGGAAGGGGAGCAGTTCTTC.

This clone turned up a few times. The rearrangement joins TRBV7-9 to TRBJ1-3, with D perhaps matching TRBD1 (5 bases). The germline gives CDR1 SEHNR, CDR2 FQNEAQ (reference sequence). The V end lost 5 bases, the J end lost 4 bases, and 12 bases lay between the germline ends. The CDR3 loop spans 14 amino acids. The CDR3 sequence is CASSPMTAGNTIYF. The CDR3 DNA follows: TGTGCCAGCAGCCCTATGACAGCAGGAAACACCATATATTTT.

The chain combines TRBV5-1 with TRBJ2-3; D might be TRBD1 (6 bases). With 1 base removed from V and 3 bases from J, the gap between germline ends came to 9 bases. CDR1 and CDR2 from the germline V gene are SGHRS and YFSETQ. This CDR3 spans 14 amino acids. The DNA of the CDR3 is TGCGCCAGCAGCTTGAACCAGGGGACAGATACGCAGTATTTT. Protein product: CASSLNQGTDTQYF. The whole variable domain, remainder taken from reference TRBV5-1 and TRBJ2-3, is KAGVTQTPRYLIKTRGQQVTLSCSPISGHRSVSWYQQTPGQGLQFLFEYFSETQRNKGNFPGRFSGRQFSNSRSEMNVSTLELGDSALYLCASSLNQGTDTQYFGPGTRLTVL.

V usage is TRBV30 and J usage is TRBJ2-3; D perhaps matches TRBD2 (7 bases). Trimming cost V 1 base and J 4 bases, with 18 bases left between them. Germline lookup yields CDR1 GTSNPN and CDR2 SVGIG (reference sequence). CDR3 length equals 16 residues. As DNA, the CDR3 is TGTGCCTGGAGTGAACGCACGGGGGGCGGTGCAGATACGCAGTATTTT. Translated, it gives CAWSERTGGGADTQYF.

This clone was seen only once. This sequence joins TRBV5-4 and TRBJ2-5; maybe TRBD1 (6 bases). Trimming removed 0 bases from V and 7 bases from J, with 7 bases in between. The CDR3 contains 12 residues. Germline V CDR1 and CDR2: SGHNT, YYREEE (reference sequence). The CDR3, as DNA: TGTGCCAGCAGCTTGGAAGGGGGGACCCAGTACTTC. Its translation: CASSLEGGTQYF.

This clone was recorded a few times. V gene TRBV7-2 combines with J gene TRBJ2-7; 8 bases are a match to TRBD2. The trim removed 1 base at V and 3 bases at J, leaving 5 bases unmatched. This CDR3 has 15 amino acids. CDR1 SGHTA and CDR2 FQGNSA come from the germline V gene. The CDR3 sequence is CASSLGVSGIYEQYF. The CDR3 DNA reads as TGTGCCAGCAGCTTAGGGGTTAGCGGGATCTACGAGCAGTACTTC.

The CDR3 region has the DNA TGTGCCAGCAGCGTACAGGGGGCCGGGGAGACCCAGTACTTC. It encodes CASSVQGAGETQYF. The chain couples TRBV5-4 to TRBJ2-5; TRBD1 agrees at 9 bases. V lost 4 bases and J lost 5; bases outside the gene matches: 6. From germline, CDR1 is SGHNT and CDR2 YYREEE (reference sequence). This CDR3 has 14 amino acids.

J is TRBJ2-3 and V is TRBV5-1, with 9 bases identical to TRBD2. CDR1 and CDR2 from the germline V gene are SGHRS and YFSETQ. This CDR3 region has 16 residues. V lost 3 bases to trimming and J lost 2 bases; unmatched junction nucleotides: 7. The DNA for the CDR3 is TGCGCCAGCAGCTCCGAAGGGACTAGCCTCACAGATACGCAGTATTTT. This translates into CASSSEGTSLTDTQYF.

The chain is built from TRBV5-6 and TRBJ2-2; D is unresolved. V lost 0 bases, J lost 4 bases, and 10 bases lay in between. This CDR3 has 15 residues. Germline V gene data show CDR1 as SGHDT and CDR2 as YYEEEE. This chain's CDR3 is CASSLATTSTGELFF. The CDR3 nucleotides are TGTGCCAGCAGCTTGGCCACAACATCCACCGGGGAGCTGTTTTTT.